These T cell receptor beta chains were read from a single sample in a study of T cell responses to AZD1222 COVID-19 vaccine. Repertoires were generated with immunoSEQ multiplex PCR, while TCRdb's copy carries only in-frame clones and drops some. The sample includes more than 70,000 clones, 90% seen only once; the top ten take around 3.4%. The sample consisted of peripheral blood, taken 28 days after the second AZD1222 dose. All receptors come from an adult who received the AZD1222 COVID-19 vaccine. Each CDR3 is given with its conserved first and last residue. D genes are given only for firm matches. Clone size is shown for a subset of rows, as once, few, many or a class of expanded clone.

clone_size,d_call,j_call,v_call,cdr3_aa,cdr3_nt
.,.,TRBJ2-1,TRBV11-1,CASSLVRGGGYNEQFF,TGTGCCAGCAGCTTAGTGCGAGGGGGAGGCTACAATGAGCAGTTCTTC
.,.,TRBJ2-5,TRBV11-2,CASSSGETQYF,TGTGCCAGCAGCTCCGGAGAGACCCAGTACTTC
.,.,TRBJ1-3,TRBV29-1,CSVGMQAGNTIYF,TGCAGCGTTGGGATGCAAGCTGGAAACACCATATATTTT
.,.,TRBJ1-2,TRBV5-1,CASSLVVSGYGYTF,TGCGCCAGCAGCTTGGTGGTGTCGGGATATGGCTACACCTTC
.,.,TRBJ1-6,TRBV30,CAWSVRSSPLHF,TGTGCCTGGAGTGTAAGGAGTTCACCCCTCCACTTT
.,.,TRBJ1-2,TRBV6-6,CASFNGGRGYGYTF,TGTGCCAGCTTCAACGGGGGAAGGGGCTATGGCTACACCTTC
.,.,TRBJ1-2,TRBV4-1,CASSPSLGGYTF,TGCGCCAGCAGCCCAAGCCTCGGTGGCTACACCTTC
.,.,TRBJ1-4,TRBV5-5,CASSLITGEKLFF,TGTGCCAGCAGCTTGATTACAGGGGAAAAACTGTTTTTT
.,TRBD2,TRBJ2-1,TRBV24-1,CATSDGTSNMNEQFF,TGTGCCACCAGTGACGGGACTAGTAATATGAATGAGCAGTTCTTC
once,.,TRBJ2-1,TRBV24-1,CATSDLSDQGKKFF,TGTGCCACCAGTGATTTGTCGGACCAGGGGAAAAAGTTCTTC
few,.,TRBJ1-5,TRBV30,CAWSVKANQPQHF,TGTGCCTGGAGTGTAAAAGCAAATCAGCCCCAGCATTTT
.,.,TRBJ2-2,TRBV5-1,CASSLVQSNTGELFF,TGCGCCAGCAGCTTGGTTCAGTCTAACACCGGGGAGCTGTTTTTT
.,TRBD1,TRBJ1-2,TRBV5-4,CASSLVLPGLGGHGYTF,TGTGCCAGCAGCTTGGTCCTCCCCGGGTTAGGGGGCCATGGCTACACCTTC
.,.,TRBJ2-2,TRBV15,CATSRAGTGSGELFF,TGTGCCACCAGCAGAGCTGGTACGGGCTCCGGGGAGCTGTTTTTT
.,TRBD1,TRBJ1-2,TRBV11-2,CASSSPRTGMYGYTF,TGTGCCAGCAGCTCACCCCGGACAGGGATGTATGGCTACACCTTC
.,.,TRBJ2-7,TRBV13,CASSRGTPYEQYF,TGTGCCAGCAGCCGAGGGACCCCCTACGAGCAGTACTTC
.,.,TRBJ1-2,TRBV7-3,CASSLEGNQNYGYTF,TGTGCCAGCAGCTTAGAGGGTAATCAAAACTATGGCTACACCTTC
.,.,TRBJ2-6,TRBV7-9,CASSLDLPGANVLTF,TGTGCCAGCAGCTTAGATCTACCTGGGGCCAACGTCCTGACTTTC
.,.,TRBJ1-5,TRBV27,CASSPGRNQPQHF,TGTGCCAGCAGCCCAGGGCGCAATCAGCCCCAGCATTTT
.,.,TRBJ1-2,TRBV7-3,CASSALREIGYTF,TGTGCCAGCAGCGCCCTCAGGGAGATTGGCTACACCTTC
.,.,TRBJ1-2,TRBV6-5,CASSYAGSEGYTF,TGTGCCAGCAGTTACGCAGGGTCAGAGGGCTACACCTTC
.,.,TRBJ2-7,TRBV11-1,CASSLVGGQKTYEQYF,TGTGCCAGCAGCTTAGTCGGGGGTCAAAAAACCTACGAGCAGTACTTC
.,.,TRBJ2-7,TRBV6-2/TRBV6-3,CASSYSTATYEQYF,TGTGCCAGCAGTTACTCGACAGCCACTTACGAGCAGTACTTC
.,.,TRBJ1-1,TRBV12-3/TRBV12-4,CASSFREGTEAFF,TGTGCCAGCAGTTTCAGGGAGGGCACTGAAGCTTTCTTT
.,.,TRBJ1-1,TRBV7-9,CASSPGGAEAFF,TGTGCCAGCAGCCCTGGAGGGGCTGAAGCTTTCTTT
.,TRBD2,TRBJ2-4,TRBV7-2,CASSLARWRESPKNIQYF,TGTGCCAGCAGCTTAGCGAGATGGCGGGAGAGTCCCAAAAACATTCAGTACTTC
.,.,TRBJ1-1,TRBV9,CASSVGQLSTEAFF,TGTGCCAGCAGCGTGGGACAATTAAGCACTGAAGCTTTCTTT
.,.,TRBJ1-5,TRBV24-1,CATSVGLSNQPQHF,TGTGCCACCAGCGTCGGGCTTAGCAATCAGCCCCAGCATTTT
.,.,TRBJ1-1,TRBV11-2,CASRSQLLGETEAFF,TGTGCCAGCAGGTCTCAGTTACTAGGGGAAACTGAAGCTTTCTTT
.,.,TRBJ1-2,TRBV10-1,CASPPGPANYGYTF,TGCGCCAGCCCCCCGGGGCCTGCTAACTATGGCTACACCTTC
few,.,TRBJ2-7,TRBV11-3,CASSTQSLWRGSYEQYF,TGTGCCAGCAGCACCCAGTCCCTCTGGAGAGGGTCCTACGAGCAGTACTTC
once,TRBD2,TRBJ2-2,TRBV30,CAWSDPREFVGELFF,TGTGCCTGGAGCGACCCGCGGGAGTTTGTCGGGGAGCTGTTTTTT
.,.,TRBJ1-6,TRBV6-5,CASRGSYNSPLHF,TGTGCCAGCAGGGGATCCTATAATTCACCCCTCCACTTT
.,TRBD2,TRBJ2-6,TRBV4-3,CASSQASGSGANVLTF,TGCGCCAGCAGCCAAGCTAGCGGGAGTGGGGCCAACGTCCTGACTTTC
.,.,TRBJ1-4,TRBV4-3,CASSQFGGATNEKLFF,TGCGCCAGCAGCCAATTCGGGGGTGCAACTAATGAAAAACTGTTTTTT
.,.,TRBJ1-1,TRBV5-5,CASSFSSNTEAFF,TGTGCCAGCAGCTTCAGTTCCAACACTGAAGCTTTCTTT
.,.,TRBJ2-7,TRBV5-6,CASSQGVDISYEQYF,TGTGCCAGCAGCCAAGGGGTTGACATCTCCTACGAGCAGTACTTC
.,TRBD1,TRBJ2-7,TRBV7-9,CASSFPQGAPYEQYF,TGTGCCAGCAGCTTCCCCCAGGGGGCCCCCTACGAGCAGTACTTC
.,.,TRBJ1-3,TRBV7-6,CASSLAISSGNTIYF,TGTGCCAGCAGCTTAGCCATCTCCTCTGGAAACACCATATATTTT
.,TRBD2,TRBJ2-2,TRBV6-5,CAIGGSGANTGELFF,TGTGCCATCGGGGGTAGCGGGGCGAACACCGGGGAGCTGTTTTTT
few,.,TRBJ1-1,TRBV18,CASSPGPEAFF,TGTGCCAGCTCACCTGGACCTGAAGCTTTCTTT
once,.,TRBJ1-1,TRBV11-2,CASSFGQLNTEAFF,TGTGCCAGCAGCTTTGGACAGCTGAACACTGAAGCTTTCTTT
.,.,TRBJ2-2,TRBV2,CASSPRENTGELFF,TGTGCCAGCAGCCCCAGAGAGAACACCGGGGAGCTGTTTTTT
once,.,TRBJ2-7,TRBV21-1,CASSLTVNEQYF,TGTGCCAGCAGCCTTACAGTGAACGAGCAGTACTTC
.,TRBD1,TRBJ1-5,TRBV3-1/TRBV3-2,CASSPGQGTGQPQHF,TGTGCCAGCAGCCCGGGACAGGGGACCGGTCAGCCCCAGCATTTT
.,.,TRBJ1-3,TRBV10-3,CAIGSLPSTIYF,TGTGCCATCGGTTCCTTGCCTTCCACCATATATTTT
.,TRBD1,TRBJ1-2,TRBV6-4,CASSLDRGSGYTF,TGTGCCAGCAGTCTCGACAGGGGGAGCGGCTACACCTTC
.,.,TRBJ1-5,TRBV2,CASSVGGNQPQHF,TGTGCCAGCAGTGTAGGGGGCAATCAGCCCCAGCATTTT
.,TRBD1,TRBJ1-2,TRBV10-3,CAIRPGTGGDYGYTF,TGTGCCATCAGACCCGGGACAGGGGGTGACTATGGCTACACCTTC
.,.,TRBJ1-4,TRBV6-5,CASQGRNEEKLFF,TGTGCCAGCCAGGGTAGGAATGAAGAAAAACTGTTTTTT
.,.,TRBJ2-1,TRBV7-2,CASSLVLGARSYNEQFF,TGTGCCAGCAGCTTGGTCCTCGGGGCGCGCTCCTACAATGAGCAGTTCTTC
.,TRBD1,TRBJ2-6,TRBV30,CAWSIQGTISSGANVLTF,TGTGCCTGGAGTATACAGGGGACAATTAGCTCTGGGGCCAACGTCCTGACTTTC